This TCR beta chain was captured by sequencing in a study of beta chain features in type 1 diabetes. Broader study findings: Shorter TCRB CDR3s, moderately but significantly so, marked every one of the four CD4+ subsets in Type 1 diabetes patients. A closer apparent resemblance between naive, central memory and Treg TCRB repertoires was seen in patients than in healthy donors.

Isolated RNA was reverse transcribed in full, so expressed TCRB transcripts were sequenced. Sequencing was performed with immunoSEQ multiplex PCR; in TCRdb, only in-frame clones are kept and a portion is missing. The table lists 550,000 to 850,000 clones, 13% of them singletons. For this clone: Its antigen remains unidentified.

Sorting with CD45RO/CCR7/CD25/CD127/CD95/CD27 yielded naive, central memory, regulatory and stem-like memory CD4+ cells. Purity (above 98%) was reached by all sorted populations. The CDR3 has 15 amino acids. V was cut by 4 bases and J by 0 bases, with 10 bases left in between. Per germline, CDR1 MDHEN and CDR2 SYDVKM. This chain links TRBV28 with TRBJ1-3, with D uncertain. Sample: naive CD4+ T cells from blood. The clonotype was recovered from a man aged 18 to 30 with type 1 diabetes. CDR3 DNA sequence: TGTGCCAGCAGTTCTCAGAGATTCTCTGGAAACACCATATATTTT. Protein sequence: CASSSQRFSGNTIYF. Complete variable domain (other parts from reference TRBV28 and TRBJ1-3): DVKVTQSSRYLVKRTGEKVFLECVQDMDHENMFWYRQDPGLGLRLIYFSYDVKMKEKGDIPEGYSVSREKKERFSLILESASTNQTSMYLCASSSQRFSGNTIYFGEGSWLTVV.